The 22 T cell receptor beta chains listed next were all sequenced from one sample in a study of cytomegalovirus exposure and HLA in healthy donors. PCR used 60 Vbeta primers and 13 Jbeta primers. Sequenced by immunoSEQ multiplex PCR; TCRdb stores in-frame clones only, minus some. The sample holds nearly 200,000 clones, roughly 73% seen once. Sequenced: PBMCs. The receptors come from a woman under 40 in good health and CMV-seropositive.

The V and J genes are TRBV18 and TRBJ1-1; D perhaps matches TRBD1 (6 bases). The CDR3 is 15 amino acids. Per the germline V gene, CDR1 is KGHSH and CDR2 is LQKENI. V lost 1 base and J lost 1, with 10 bases in between. Here the CDR3 DNA reads TGTGCCAGCTCACCACAGGGGGTGGGGAACACTGAAGCTTTCTTT. This gives the protein CASSPQGVGNTEAFF.

This clone was counted between two and nine times. The chain carries TRBV7-2 and TRBJ1-4; 11 bases map to TRBD1. Trimming removed 3 bases from V and 10 bases from J; junction bases left unmatched: 7. The CDR3 is made up of 15 amino acids. Germline CDR1 reads SGHTA; CDR2 reads FQGNSA. The CDR3 protein is CASSLAGTGGLKLFF. Here the CDR3 DNA reads TGTGCCAGCAGCTTGGCCGGGACAGGGGGTCTAAAACTGTTTTTT.

This clone was detected only a few times. The CDR3 region is CASSPTRALITEAFF. Written as DNA, the CDR3 is TGTGCCAGCTCACCTACCAGGGCCCTGATCACTGAAGCTTTCTTT. The chain uses TRBV18 and TRBJ1-1; D perhaps matches TRBD1 (5 bases). CDR1 and CDR2 (germline): KGHSH, LQKENI. The CDR3 spans 15 residues. The germline V and J ends were trimmed by 3 bases and 4 bases, with 15 bases remaining between them.

The chain carries TRBV5-6 and TRBJ2-5; 7 bases align to TRBD1. CDR3 length: 14 amino acids. V was pared by 4 bases and J by 4 bases, with 7 bases of the junction left unmatched. Germline V CDR1 and CDR2: SGHDT, YYEEEE. DNA for the CDR3: TGTGCCAGCAGCGCCTACACAGGGGCAGAGACCCAGTACTTC. It is translated as CASSAYTGAETQYF.

V gene TRBV18 combines with J gene TRBJ2-2; D not resolved. This CDR3 comprises 16 residues. Germline lookup yields CDR1 KGHSH and CDR2 LQKENI. Between the trimmed V and J ends, which lost 6 bases and 0 bases, there was a span of 14 bases. DNA of the CDR3: TGTGCCAGCTCGTCAAACAGAGAAGCGAACACCGGGGAGCTGTTTTTT. Translating it yields CASSSNREANTGELFF.

The rearrangement uses TRBV5-4 and TRBJ1-1; D gene unclear. V lost 0 bases and J 1 base, leaving 7 bases between the germline ends. Looked up from germline, CDR1 is SGHNT and CDR2 is YYREEE (reference sequence). This CDR3 spans 14 amino acids. The CDR3: CASSLGRQNTEAFF. The CDR3 nucleotides read TGTGCCAGCAGCTTGGGGCGGCAGAACACTGAAGCTTTCTTT.

The rearrangement uses TRBV19 and TRBJ2-2, with a weak D call TRBD1 (5 bases). The CDR3 contains 15 residues. Deletions cut 1 base from V and 6 bases from J, with 12 bases between. CDR1 and CDR2 from the germline V gene are LNHDA and SQIVND (reference sequence). CDR3 coding DNA: TGTGCCAGTAGTATAGCCGGCAGGGAAGCCGGGGAGCTGTTTTTT. Translated, it gives CASSIAGREAGELFF.

This chain joins TRBV4-3 and TRBJ1-1; 7 nucleotides align to TRBD1. Trimming removed 3 bases from V and 4 bases from J; junction bases left unmatched: 2. The germline gives CDR1 LGHNA, CDR2 YSLEER. CDR3 length: 13 residues. The CDR3 sequence is CASSQDRTTEAFF. In DNA form, the CDR3 reads TGCGCCAGCAGCCAGGACAGGACCACTGAAGCTTTCTTT.

The CDR3 sequence: CASSPYKGQINTGELFF. CDR3 DNA: TGTGCCAGCAGTCCCTATAAGGGACAGATCAACACCGGGGAGCTGTTTTTT. The chain employs TRBV27 and TRBJ2-2; 7 bases are a match to TRBD1. CDR1 MNHEY and CDR2 SMNVEV come from the germline V gene (reference sequence). This CDR3 has 17 amino acids. With V trimmed by 5 bases and J by 2 bases, 11 bases remained unmatched.

The CDR3 loop reads CASSYLAVLSSYEQYF. The CDR3 DNA reads as TGTGCCAGCAGTTACTTAGCGGTCCTAAGCTCCTACGAGCAGTACTTC. The chain has TRBV6-5 and TRBJ2-7; D perhaps matches TRBD2 (6 bases). Trimming stripped 1 base from V and 0 bases from J, with 13 bases between. Germline V gene lookup returns CDR1 MNHEY and CDR2 SVGAGI. There are 16 residues in the CDR3.

In DNA form, the CDR3 reads TGCGCCAGCAGCCAAGATCGAGCCTACGAGCAGTACTTC. The encoded protein is CASSQDRAYEQYF. The chain carries TRBV4-3 and TRBJ2-7; D unresolved. The germline gives CDR1 LGHNA, CDR2 YSLEER. V gave up 0 bases and J gave up 2 bases, with 5 bases separating them. CDR3 length: 13 residues.

This chain joins TRBV28 and TRBJ2-2, with D possibly being TRBD2 (6 bases). The CDR3 has 16 residues. Germline V gives CDR1 MDHEN, CDR2 SYDVKM. V lost 5 bases and J 4 bases, leaving 17 bases between the germline ends. The CDR3, as DNA: TGTGCCAGCAGTCCTGGGGGGACTGGACTCACCGGGGAGCTGTTTTTT. It translates to CASSPGGTGLTGELFF. The complete variable domain, with remaining parts taken from reference TRBV28 and TRBJ2-2, reads DVKVTQSSRYLVKRTGEKVFLECVQDMDHENMFWYRQDPGLGLRLIYFSYDVKMKEKGDIPEGYSVSREKKERFSLILESASTNQTSMYLCASSPGGTGLTGELFFGEGSRLTVL.

The chain couples TRBV6-5 to TRBJ2-1; 14 bases map to TRBD2. V shed 0 bases and J 11 bases; nucleotides not matched to a gene: 3. The CDR3 runs 15 residues. From germline, CDR1 is MNHEY and CDR2 SVGAGI. The CDR3 region has the DNA TGTGCCAGCAGTTACTCGGGGACTAGCGGGAGTAAGCAGTTCTTC. Its translation is CASSYSGTSGSKQFF.

The CDR3 sequence is CASSPTGAGNSPLHF. DNA for the CDR3: TGTGCCAGCAGTCCTACGGGCGCAGGGAATTCACCCCTCCACTTT. The gene calls are TRBV9 and TRBJ1-6, with D tentatively TRBD1 (5 bases). The V and J ends lost 5 bases and 7 bases respectively, with 16 bases between them. Germline lookup yields CDR1 SGDLS and CDR2 YYNGEE. This CDR3 contains 15 residues.

The chain's CDR3 is CASSTRLAGGPWGETQYF. DNA for the CDR3: TGTGCCAGCAGCACCCGACTAGCGGGAGGGCCGTGGGGAGAGACCCAGTACTTC. The chain couples TRBV7-8 to TRBJ2-5; 14 bases map to TRBD2. This CDR3 has 18 residues. Losses at the gene ends were 5 bases for V and 4 bases for J; bases not matched to a gene: 12. The germline gives CDR1 SGHVS, CDR2 FQNEAQ.

V usage is TRBV5-1 and J usage is TRBJ2-3; TRBD1 aligns across 12 bases. The germline V gene encodes CDR1 SGHRS and CDR2 YFSETQ. CDR3 length: 18 amino acids. V lost 0 bases to trimming and J lost 1 base; unmatched junction nucleotides: 6. CDR3 sequence (DNA): TGCGCCAGCAGCTTGGACGGGACAGGGGGCTTAGGCACAGATACGCAGTATTTT. This sequence encodes CASSLDGTGGLGTDTQYF.

Comments on this clone: Different DNA sequences within this sample yield the same CDR3. CDR3 residues: CASSQDIGDYEQYF. The CDR3, as DNA: TGCGCCAGCAGCCAAGATATCGGGGATTACGAGCAGTACTTC. The chain joins TRBV4-3 to TRBJ2-7; D may be TRBD2 (5 bases). CDR3 length equals 14 residues. V lost 0 bases and J 4 bases, leaving 10 bases between the germline ends. CDR1 and CDR2 from the germline V gene are LGHNA and YSLEER.

The V gene is TRBV10-3, the J gene TRBJ2-1, with 8 bases matching TRBD2. This CDR3 is 14 amino acids long. The J segment lost 10 bases and the V segment lost 10 bases, leaving 15 bases of the junction unmatched. Germline V CDR1 and CDR2: ENHRY, SYGVKD. The CDR3 DNA reads as TGTGCCACCCGGGGGGCGGGAGGTCCATCGGAGCAGTTCTTC. Its protein is CATRGAGGPSEQFF.

The chain has TRBV10-3 and TRBJ2-7; 8 nucleotides agree with TRBD1. Germline CDR1 is ENHRY and CDR2 is SYGVKD. This CDR3 contains 12 residues. J was trimmed by 5 bases and V by 10 bases; bases with no gene match: 7. The CDR3 loop is CATGTGRDEQYF. CDR3 sequence (DNA): TGTGCCACCGGGACAGGTCGAGACGAGCAGTACTTC.

The rearrangement joins TRBV30 to TRBJ1-5, with D perhaps matching TRBD1 (5 bases). The ends were cut back, 5 bases at V and 6 bases at J, with 17 bases in the middle. Germline values: CDR1 GTSNPN, CDR2 SVGIG (reference sequence). The CDR3 is 14 amino acids. The CDR3 sequence: CAWAGAHGGQPQHF. The CDR3 coding sequence is TGTGCCTGGGCAGGAGCCCACGGGGGTCAGCCCCAGCATTTT.

The chain uses TRBV29-1 and TRBJ2-1; 8 bases fit TRBD1. V was pared by 1 base and J by 4 bases, with 6 bases of the junction left unmatched. In germline, CDR1 is SQVTM, CDR2 ANQGSEA. This CDR3 comprises 15 residues. The CDR3 DNA follows: TGCAGCGTTGAAGGCGCGACAGGGGCTTACAATGAGCAGTTCTTC. Protein sequence: CSVEGATGAYNEQFF.

To note about this clone: One junction end disagrees with the germline gene, perhaps due to a read error. The genes are TRBV5-1 and TRBJ2-2; TRBD2 matches 11 bases. Germline CDR1 and CDR2: SGHRS and YFSETQ. The CDR3 has 18 amino acids. The CDR3 sequence: CASSSSSLTSGNPGELFF. The CDR3 DNA sequence: TGCGCCAGCAGCTCGAGCTCCCTGACTAGCGGGAACCCCGGGGAGCTGTTTTTT.